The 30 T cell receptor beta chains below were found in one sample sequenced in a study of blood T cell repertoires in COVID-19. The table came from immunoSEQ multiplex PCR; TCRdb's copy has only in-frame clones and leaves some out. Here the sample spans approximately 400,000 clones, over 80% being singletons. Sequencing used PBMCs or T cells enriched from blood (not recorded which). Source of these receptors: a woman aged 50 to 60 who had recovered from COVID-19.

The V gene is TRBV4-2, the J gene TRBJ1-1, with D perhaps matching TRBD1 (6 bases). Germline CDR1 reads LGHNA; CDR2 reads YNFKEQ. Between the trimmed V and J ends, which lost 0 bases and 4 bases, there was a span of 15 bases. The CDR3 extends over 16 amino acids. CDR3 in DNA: TGTGCCAGCAGCCAAGATCTTTTCCAGGGGAGCACTGAAGCTTTCTTT. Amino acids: CASSQDLFQGSTEAFF.

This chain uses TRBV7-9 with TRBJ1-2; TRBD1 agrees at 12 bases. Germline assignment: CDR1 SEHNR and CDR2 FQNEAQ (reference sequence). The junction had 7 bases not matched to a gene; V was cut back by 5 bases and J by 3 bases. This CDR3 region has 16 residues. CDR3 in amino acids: CASSGPGTGGYYGYTF. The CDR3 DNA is TGTGCCAGCAGCGGCCCGGGGACAGGGGGCTACTATGGCTACACCTTC.

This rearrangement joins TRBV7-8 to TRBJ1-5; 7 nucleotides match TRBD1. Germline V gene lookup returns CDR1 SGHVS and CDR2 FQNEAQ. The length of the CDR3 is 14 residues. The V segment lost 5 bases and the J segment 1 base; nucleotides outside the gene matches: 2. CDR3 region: CASSATGSNQPQHF. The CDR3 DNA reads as TGTGCCAGCAGCGCGACAGGGAGCAATCAGCCCCAGCATTTT.

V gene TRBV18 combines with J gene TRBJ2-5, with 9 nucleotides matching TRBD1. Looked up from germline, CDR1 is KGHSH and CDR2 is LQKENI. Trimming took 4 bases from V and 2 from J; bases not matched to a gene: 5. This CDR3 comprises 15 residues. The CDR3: CASSRRDRVQETQYF. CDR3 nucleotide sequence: TGTGCCAGCTCACGACGGGACAGGGTACAAGAGACCCAGTACTTC.

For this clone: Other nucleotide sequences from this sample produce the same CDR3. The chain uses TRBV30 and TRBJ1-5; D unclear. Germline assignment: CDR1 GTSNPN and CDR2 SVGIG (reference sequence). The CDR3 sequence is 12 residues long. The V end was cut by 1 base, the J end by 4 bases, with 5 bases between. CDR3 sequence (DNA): TGTGCCTGGAGTGGAGGAAATCAGCCCCAGCATTTT. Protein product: CAWSGGNQPQHF.

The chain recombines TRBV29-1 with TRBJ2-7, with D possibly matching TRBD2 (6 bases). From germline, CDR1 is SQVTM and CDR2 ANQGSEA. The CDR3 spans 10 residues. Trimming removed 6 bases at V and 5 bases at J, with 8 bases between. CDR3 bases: TGCAGCGTGCGGGATCACGAGCAGTACTTC. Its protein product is CSVRDHEQYF.

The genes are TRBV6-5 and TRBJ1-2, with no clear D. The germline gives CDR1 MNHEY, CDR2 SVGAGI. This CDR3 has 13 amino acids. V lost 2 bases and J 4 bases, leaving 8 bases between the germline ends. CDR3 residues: CASSYVGSYGYTF. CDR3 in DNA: TGTGCCAGCAGTTACGTGGGCAGCTATGGCTACACCTTC.

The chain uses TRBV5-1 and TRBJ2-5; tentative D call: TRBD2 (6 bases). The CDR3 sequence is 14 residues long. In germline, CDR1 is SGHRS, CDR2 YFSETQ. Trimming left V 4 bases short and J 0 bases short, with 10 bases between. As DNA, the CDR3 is TGCGCCAGCAGCGGCGGGACTCACCAAGAGACCCAGTACTTC. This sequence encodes CASSGGTHQETQYF. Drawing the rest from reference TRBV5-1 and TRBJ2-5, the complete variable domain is KAGVTQTPRYLIKTRGQQVTLSCSPISGHRSVSWYQQTPGQGLQFLFEYFSETQRNKGNFPGRFSGRQFSNSRSEMNVSTLELGDSALYLCASSGGTHQETQYFGPGTRLLVL.

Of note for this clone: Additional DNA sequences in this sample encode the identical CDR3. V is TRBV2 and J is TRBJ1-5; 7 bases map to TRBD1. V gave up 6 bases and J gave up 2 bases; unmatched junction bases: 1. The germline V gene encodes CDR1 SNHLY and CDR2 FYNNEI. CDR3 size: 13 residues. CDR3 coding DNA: TGTGCCAGCAGAGGACAGGGCAATCAGCCCCAGCATTTT. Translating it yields CASRGQGNQPQHF.

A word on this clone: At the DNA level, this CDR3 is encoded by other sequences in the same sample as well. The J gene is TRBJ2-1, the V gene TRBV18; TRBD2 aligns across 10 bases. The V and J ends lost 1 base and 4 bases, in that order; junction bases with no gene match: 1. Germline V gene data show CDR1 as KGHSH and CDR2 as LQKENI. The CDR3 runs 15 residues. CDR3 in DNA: TGTGCCAGCTCACCACTAGCGGGGGGATACAATGAGCAGTTCTTC. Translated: CASSPLAGGYNEQFF.

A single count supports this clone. DNA for the CDR3: TGTGCCAGTAGTATGAGGGCTGCAACTAATGAAAAACTGTTTTTT. This gives the protein CASSMRAATNEKLFF. The chain employs TRBV19 and TRBJ1-4; D uncertain. Germline loops: CDR1 LNHDA, CDR2 SQIVND (reference sequence). V dropped 3 bases and J dropped 0 bases, with 8 bases sitting between them. This CDR3 has 15 residues.

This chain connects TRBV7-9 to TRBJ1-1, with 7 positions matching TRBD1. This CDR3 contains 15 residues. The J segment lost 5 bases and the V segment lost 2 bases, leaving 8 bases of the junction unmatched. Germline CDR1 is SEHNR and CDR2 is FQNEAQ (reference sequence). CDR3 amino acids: CASSLSQTGRTEAFF. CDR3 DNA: TGTGCCAGCAGCTTATCCCAGACAGGGAGGACTGAAGCTTTCTTT.

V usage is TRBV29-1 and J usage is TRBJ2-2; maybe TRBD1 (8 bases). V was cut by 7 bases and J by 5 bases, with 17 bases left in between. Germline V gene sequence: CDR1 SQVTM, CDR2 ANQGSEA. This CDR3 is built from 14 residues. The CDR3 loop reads CSASTGGGTGELFF. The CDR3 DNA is TGCAGCGCATCTACAGGGGGGGGTACCGGGGAGCTGTTTTTT.

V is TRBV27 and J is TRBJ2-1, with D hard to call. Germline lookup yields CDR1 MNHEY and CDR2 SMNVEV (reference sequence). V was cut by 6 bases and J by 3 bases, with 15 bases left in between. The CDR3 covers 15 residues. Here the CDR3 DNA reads TGTGCCAGCAGATCACAGATGCTGATCTACAATGAGCAGTTCTTC. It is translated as CASRSQMLIYNEQFF.

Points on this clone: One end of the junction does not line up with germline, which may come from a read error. CDR3 region: CSVEFPLGTGNYGYAF. In nucleotides, the CDR3 is TGCAGCGTTGAATTCCCTCTCGGGACAGGGAACTATGGCTACGCCTTC. The chain employs TRBV29-1 and TRBJ1-2; 9 nucleotides match TRBD1. Per germline, CDR1 SQVTM and CDR2 ANQGSEA. There are 16 residues in the CDR3.

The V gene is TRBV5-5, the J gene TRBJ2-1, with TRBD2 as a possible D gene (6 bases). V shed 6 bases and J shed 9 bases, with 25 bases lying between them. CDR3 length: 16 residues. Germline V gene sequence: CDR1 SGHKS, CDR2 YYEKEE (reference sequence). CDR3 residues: CASTPTGLSFSVEQFF. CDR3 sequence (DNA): TGTGCCAGCACCCCCACGGGACTTTCTTTCAGCGTTGAGCAGTTCTTC.

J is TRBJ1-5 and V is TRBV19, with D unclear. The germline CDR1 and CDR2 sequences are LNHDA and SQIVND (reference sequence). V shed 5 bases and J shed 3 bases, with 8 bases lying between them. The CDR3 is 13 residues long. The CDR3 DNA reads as TGTGCCAGTAGTCCGGGTTACAATCAGCCCCAGCATTTT. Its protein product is CASSPGYNQPQHF.

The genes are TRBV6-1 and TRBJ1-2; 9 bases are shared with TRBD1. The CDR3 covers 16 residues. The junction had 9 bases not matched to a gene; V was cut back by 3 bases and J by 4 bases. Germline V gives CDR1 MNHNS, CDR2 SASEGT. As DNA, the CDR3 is TGTGCCAGCAGTGACCCCGGGACAGGGCGAGGCTATGGCTACACCTTC. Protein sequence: CASSDPGTGRGYGYTF.

The CDR3 loop reads CATKFTDSTVWNTEAFF. The CDR3 DNA reads TGTGCCACCAAGTTTACGGACAGTACGGTTTGGAACACTGAAGCTTTCTTT. The chain uses TRBV24-1 and TRBJ1-1; possible D gene TRBD1, 6 bases. Germline lookup yields CDR1 KGHDR and CDR2 SFDVKD. The CDR3 has 17 residues. V was cut by 8 bases and J by 1 base, with 22 bases left in between.

The CDR3 protein is CASSLQPGQDSYEQYF. The CDR3 nucleotides are TGCGCCAGCAGCTTACAACCGGGACAGGACTCCTACGAGCAGTACTTC. V and J are TRBV5-1 and TRBJ2-7, with 8 bases identical to TRBD1. Germline CDR1 is SGHRS and CDR2 is YFSETQ. The CDR3 runs to 16 residues. The V segment lost 2 bases and the J segment 0 bases; nucleotides outside the gene matches: 7.

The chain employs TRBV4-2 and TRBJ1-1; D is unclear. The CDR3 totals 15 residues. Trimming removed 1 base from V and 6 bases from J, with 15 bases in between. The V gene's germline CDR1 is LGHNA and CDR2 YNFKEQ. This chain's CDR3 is CASSQVSGEWAEAFF. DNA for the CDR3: TGTGCCAGCAGCCAAGTCTCCGGGGAGTGGGCTGAAGCTTTCTTT.

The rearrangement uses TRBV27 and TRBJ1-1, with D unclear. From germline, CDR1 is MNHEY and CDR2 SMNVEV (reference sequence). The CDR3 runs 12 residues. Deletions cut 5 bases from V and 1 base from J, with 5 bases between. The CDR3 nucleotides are TGTGCCAGCAGTCGTCCGAACACTGAAGCTTTCTTT. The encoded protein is CASSRPNTEAFF.

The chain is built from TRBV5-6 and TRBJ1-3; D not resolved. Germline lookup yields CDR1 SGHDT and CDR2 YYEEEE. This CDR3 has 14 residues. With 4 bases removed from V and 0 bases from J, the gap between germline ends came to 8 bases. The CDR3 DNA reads TGTGCCAGCAGCGGCGGCTTCTCTGGAAACACCATATATTTT. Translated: CASSGGFSGNTIYF.

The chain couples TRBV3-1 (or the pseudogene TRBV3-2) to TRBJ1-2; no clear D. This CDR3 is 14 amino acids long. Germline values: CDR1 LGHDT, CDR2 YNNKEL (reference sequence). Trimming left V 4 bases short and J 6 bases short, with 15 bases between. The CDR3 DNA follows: TGTGCCAGCAGCCCTCCCCATTTGCGGGATGGCTACACCTTC. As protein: CASSPPHLRDGYTF.

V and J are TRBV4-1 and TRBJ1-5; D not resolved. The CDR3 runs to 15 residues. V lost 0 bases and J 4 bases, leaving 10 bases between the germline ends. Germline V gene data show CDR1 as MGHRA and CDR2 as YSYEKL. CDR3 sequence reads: CASSQDAAANQPQHF. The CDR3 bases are TGCGCCAGCAGCCAAGATGCGGCGGCTAATCAGCCCCAGCATTTT.

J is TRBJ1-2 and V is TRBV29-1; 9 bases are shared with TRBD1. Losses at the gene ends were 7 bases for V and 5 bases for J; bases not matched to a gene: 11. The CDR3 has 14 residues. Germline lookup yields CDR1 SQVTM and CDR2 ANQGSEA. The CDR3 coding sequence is TGCAGCGCTGCCCGGGGGGACAGGGTTTATGGCTACACCTTC. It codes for CSAARGDRVYGYTF.

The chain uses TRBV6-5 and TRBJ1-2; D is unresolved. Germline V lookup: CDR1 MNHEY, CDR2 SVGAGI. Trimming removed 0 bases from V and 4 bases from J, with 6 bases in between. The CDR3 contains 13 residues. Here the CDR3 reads CASSYSTFYGYTF. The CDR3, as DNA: TGTGCCAGCAGTTACTCAACTTTCTATGGCTACACCTTC.

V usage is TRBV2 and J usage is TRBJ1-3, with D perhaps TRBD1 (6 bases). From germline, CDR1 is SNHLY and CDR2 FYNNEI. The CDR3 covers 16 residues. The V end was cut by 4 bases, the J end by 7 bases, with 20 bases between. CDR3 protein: CASSAAGTPFLNTIYF. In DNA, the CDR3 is TGTGCCAGCAGTGCAGCCGGGACACCCTTTCTGAACACCATATATTTT.

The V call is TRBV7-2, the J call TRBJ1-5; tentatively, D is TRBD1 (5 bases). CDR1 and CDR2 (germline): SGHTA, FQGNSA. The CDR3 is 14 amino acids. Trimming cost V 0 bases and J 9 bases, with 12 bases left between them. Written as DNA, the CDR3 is TGTGCCAGCAGCTTAGCAGTCCCCGGGGGGCCCCAGCATTTT. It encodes CASSLAVPGGPQHF.

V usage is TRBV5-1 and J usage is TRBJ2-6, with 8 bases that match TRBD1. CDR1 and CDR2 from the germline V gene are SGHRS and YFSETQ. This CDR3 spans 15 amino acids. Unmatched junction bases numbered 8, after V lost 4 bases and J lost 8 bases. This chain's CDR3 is CASSGNRGSSNVLTF. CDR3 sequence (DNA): TGCGCCAGCAGCGGTAACAGGGGGTCGTCCAACGTCCTGACTTTC.